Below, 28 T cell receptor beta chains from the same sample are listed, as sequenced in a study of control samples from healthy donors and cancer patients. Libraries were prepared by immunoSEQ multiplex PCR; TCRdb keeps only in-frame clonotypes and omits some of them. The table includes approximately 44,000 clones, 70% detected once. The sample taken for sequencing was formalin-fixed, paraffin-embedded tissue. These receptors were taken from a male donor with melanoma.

CDR3 DNA sequence: TGTGCCAGCAGTTTAACAGGGAGGAAGCAGTTCTTC. Its protein product is CASSLTGRKQFF. The genes are TRBV12-3 or TRBV12-4 and TRBJ2-1; D may be TRBD1 or TRBD2 (6 bases each). The CDR3 sequence is 12 residues long. V lost 2 bases and J 11 bases, leaving 10 bases between the germline ends.

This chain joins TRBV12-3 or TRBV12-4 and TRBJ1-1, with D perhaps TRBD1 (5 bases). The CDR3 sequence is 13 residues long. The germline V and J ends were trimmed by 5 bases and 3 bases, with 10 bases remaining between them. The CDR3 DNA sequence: TGTGCCAGCAGTGTGGGACGGCACACTGAAGCTTTCTTT. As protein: CASSVGRHTEAFF.

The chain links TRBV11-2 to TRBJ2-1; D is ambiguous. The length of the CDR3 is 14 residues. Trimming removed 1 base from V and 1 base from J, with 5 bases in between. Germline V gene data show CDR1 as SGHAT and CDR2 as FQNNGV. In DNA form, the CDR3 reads TGTGCCAGCAGCTTAGTTGGGTCCTACAATGAGCAGTTCTTC. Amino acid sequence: CASSLVGSYNEQFF.

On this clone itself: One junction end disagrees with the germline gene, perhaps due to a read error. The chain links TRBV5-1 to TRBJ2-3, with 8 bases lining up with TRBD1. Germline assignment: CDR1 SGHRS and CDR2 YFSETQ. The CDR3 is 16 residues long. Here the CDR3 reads CASSLATGVGPDTQYF. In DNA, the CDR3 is TGCGCCAGCAGTTTGGCGACAGGGGTGGGACCAGATACGCAGTATTTT.

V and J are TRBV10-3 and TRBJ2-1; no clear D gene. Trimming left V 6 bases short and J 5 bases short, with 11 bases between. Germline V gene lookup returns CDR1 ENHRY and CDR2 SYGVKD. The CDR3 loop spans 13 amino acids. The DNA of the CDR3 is TGTGCCATCAGGGCCCCAAGGGACAATGAGCAGTTCTTC. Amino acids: CAIRAPRDNEQFF.

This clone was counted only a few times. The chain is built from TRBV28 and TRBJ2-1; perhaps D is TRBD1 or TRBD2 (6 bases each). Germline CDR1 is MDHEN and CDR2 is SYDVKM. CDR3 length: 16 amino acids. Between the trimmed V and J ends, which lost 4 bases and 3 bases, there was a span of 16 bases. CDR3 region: CASSSSTGAFYNEQFF. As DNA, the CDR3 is TGTGCCAGCAGTTCCAGTACGGGGGCCTTCTACAATGAGCAGTTCTTC.

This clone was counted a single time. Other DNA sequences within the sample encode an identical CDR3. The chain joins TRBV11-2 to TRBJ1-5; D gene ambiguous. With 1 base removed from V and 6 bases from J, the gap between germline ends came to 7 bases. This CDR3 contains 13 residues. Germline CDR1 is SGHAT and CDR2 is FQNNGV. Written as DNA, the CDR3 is TGTGCCAGCAGCTTAGGGGTAAGTCAGCCCCAGCATTTT. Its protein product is CASSLGVSQPQHF.

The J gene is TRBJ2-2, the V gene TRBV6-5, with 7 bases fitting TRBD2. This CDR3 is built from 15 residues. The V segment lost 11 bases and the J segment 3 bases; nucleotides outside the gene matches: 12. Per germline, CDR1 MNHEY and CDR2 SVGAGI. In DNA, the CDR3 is TGTGCCTTAACCCCGAGACTAGCAGACACCGGGGAGCTGTTTTTT. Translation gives CALTPRLADTGELFF.

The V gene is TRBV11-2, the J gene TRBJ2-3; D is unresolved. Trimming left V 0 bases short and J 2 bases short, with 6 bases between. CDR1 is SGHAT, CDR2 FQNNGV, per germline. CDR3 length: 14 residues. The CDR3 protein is CASSLDSNTDTQYF. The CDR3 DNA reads TGTGCCAGCAGCTTAGATTCGAACACAGATACGCAGTATTTT.

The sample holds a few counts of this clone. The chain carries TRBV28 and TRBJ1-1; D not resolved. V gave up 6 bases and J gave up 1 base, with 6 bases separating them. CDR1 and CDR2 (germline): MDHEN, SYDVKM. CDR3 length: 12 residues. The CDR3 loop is CASRSANTEAFF. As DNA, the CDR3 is TGTGCCAGCAGGTCAGCGAACACTGAAGCTTTCTTT. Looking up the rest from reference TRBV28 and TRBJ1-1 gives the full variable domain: DVKVTQSSRYLVKRTGEKVFLECVQDMDHENMFWYRQDPGLGLRLIYFSYDVKMKEKGDIPEGYSVSREKKERFSLILESASTNQTSMYLCASRSANTEAFFGQGTRLTVV.

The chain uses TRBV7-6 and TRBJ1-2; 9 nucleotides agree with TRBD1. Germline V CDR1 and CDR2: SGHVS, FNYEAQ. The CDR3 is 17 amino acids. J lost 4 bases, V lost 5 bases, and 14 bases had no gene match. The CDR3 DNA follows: TGTGCCAGCAGCCAGGGGACAGGGTGGGATAGGAGCTATGGCTACACCTTC. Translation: CASSQGTGWDRSYGYTF.

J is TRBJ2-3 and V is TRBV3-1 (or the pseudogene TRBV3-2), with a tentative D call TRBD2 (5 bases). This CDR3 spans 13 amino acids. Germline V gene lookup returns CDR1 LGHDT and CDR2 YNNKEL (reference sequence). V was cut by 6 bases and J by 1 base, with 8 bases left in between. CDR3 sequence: CASRSGGTDTQYF. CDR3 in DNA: TGTGCCAGCAGATCCGGGGGCACAGATACGCAGTATTTT.

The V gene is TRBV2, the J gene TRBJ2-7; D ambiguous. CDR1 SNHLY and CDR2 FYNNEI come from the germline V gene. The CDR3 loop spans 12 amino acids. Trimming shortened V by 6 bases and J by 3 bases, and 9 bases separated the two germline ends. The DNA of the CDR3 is TGTGCCAGCAGATATGCAGGCTACGAGCAGTACTTC. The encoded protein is CASRYAGYEQYF.

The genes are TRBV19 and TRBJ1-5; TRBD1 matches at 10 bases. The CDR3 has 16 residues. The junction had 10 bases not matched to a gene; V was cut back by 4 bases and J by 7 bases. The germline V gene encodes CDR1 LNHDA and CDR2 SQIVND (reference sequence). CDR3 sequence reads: CASSTLPGQGSQPQHF. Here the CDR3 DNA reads TGTGCCAGTAGTACCCTACCGGGACAGGGGAGCCAGCCCCAGCATTTT.

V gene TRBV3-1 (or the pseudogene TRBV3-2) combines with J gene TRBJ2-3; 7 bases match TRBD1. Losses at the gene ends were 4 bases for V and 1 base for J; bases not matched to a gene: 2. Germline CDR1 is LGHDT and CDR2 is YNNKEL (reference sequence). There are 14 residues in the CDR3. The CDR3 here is CASSLGTGTDTQYF. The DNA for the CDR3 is TGTGCCAGCAGCCTTGGGACAGGCACAGATACGCAGTATTTT.

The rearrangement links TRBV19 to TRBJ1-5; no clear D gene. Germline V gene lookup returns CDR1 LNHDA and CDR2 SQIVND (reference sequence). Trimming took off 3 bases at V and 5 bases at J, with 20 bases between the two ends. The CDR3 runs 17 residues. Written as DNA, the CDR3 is TGTGCCAGTAGTATGCGGGCTGCCCGGGATACAGATCAGCCCCAGCATTTT. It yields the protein CASSMRAARDTDQPQHF.

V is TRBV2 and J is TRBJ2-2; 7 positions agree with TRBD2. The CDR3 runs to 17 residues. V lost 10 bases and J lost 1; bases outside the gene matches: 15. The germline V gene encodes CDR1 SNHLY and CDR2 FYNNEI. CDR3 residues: CANGVVGGPGNTGELFF. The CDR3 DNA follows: TGTGCCAACGGAGTAGTGGGAGGGCCGGGGAACACCGGGGAGCTGTTTTTT.

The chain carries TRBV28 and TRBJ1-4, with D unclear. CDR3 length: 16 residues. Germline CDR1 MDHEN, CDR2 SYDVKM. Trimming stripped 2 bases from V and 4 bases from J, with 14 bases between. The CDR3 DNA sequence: TGTGCCAGCAGTTTAGCGGGGTCAGTTAGTAATGAAAAACTGTTTTTT. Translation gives CASSLAGSVSNEKLFF.

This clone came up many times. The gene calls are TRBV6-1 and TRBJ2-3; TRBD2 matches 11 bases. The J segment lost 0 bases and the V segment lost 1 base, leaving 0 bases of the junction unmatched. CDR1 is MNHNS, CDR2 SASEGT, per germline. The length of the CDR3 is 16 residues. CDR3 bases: TGTGCCAGCAGTGAAGTAGCGGGAGGGAGCACAGATACGCAGTATTTT. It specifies CASSEVAGGSTDTQYF.

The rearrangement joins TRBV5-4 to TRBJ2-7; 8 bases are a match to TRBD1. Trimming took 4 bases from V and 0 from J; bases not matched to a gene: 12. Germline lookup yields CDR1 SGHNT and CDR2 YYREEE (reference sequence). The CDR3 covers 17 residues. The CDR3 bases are TGTGCCAGCAGCCTGGGGTTTGGACAGGGAAGCTCCTACGAGCAGTACTTC. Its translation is CASSLGFGQGSSYEQYF.

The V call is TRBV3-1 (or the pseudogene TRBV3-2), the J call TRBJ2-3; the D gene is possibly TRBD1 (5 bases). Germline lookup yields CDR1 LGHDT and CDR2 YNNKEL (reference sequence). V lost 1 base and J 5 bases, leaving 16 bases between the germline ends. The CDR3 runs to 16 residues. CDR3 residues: CASSQARQRPGDTQYF. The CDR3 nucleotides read TGTGCCAGCAGCCAAGCTCGACAGCGCCCTGGAGATACGCAGTATTTT.

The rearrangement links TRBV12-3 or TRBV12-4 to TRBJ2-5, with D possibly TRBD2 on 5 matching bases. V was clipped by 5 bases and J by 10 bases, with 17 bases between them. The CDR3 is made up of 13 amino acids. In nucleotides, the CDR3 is TGTGCCAGCAGTCAAGGACTCGGAAGGCACCAGTACTTC. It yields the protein CASSQGLGRHQYF.

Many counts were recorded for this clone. The CDR3 sequence: CASSLATGAYGYTF. CDR3 nucleotide sequence: TGCGCCAGCAGCTTGGCGACAGGGGCCTATGGCTACACCTTC. The J gene is TRBJ1-2, the V gene TRBV5-1, with 8 positions matching TRBD1. Looked up from germline, CDR1 is SGHRS and CDR2 is YFSETQ. The CDR3 extends over 14 amino acids. V was clipped by 0 bases and J by 4 bases; unmatched bases: 2.

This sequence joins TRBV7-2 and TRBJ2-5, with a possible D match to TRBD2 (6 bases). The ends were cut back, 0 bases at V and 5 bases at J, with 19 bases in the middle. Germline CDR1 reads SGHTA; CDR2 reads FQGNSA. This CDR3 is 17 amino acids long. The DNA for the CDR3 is TGTGCCAGCAGCTTAGCGGCCACTAACGGGAGTAGCGAGACCCAGTACTTC. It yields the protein CASSLAATNGSSETQYF.

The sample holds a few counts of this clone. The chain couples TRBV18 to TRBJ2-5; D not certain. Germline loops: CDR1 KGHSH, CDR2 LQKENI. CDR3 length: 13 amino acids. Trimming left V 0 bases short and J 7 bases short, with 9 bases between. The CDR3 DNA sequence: TGTGCCAGCTCACCACCGAGTGGATGGACCCAGTACTTC. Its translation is CASSPPSGWTQYF.

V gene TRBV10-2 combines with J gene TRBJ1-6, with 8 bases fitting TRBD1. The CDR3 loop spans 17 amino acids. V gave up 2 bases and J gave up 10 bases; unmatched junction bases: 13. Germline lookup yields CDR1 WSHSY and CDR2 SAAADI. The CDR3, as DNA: TGCGCCAGCAGTGAGATACGGACAGGGAAGGGAGAGTCACCCCTCCACTTT. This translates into CASSEIRTGKGESPLHF.

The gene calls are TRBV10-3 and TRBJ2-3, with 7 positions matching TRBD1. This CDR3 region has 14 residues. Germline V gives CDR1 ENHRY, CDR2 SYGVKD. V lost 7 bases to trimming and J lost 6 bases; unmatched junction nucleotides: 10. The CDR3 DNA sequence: TGTGCCATCACTCCACAGGGGACCATGGATACGCAGTATTTT. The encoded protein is CAITPQGTMDTQYF.

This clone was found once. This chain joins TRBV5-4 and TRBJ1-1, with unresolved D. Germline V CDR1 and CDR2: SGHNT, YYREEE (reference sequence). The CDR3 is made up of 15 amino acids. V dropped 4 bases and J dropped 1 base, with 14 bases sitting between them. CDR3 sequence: CASSHRGRANTEAFF. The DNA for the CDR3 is TGTGCCAGCAGCCACAGAGGACGGGCGAACACTGAAGCTTTCTTT.